These 22 T cell receptor beta chains share one sample of origin, sequenced in a study of shared clonotypes between healthy human individuals. CD45RO-negative, CCR7-selected cells formed the naive CD8 fraction, which excluded terminally differentiated effector memory CD45RA+ cells. Only in-frame clones appear in the TCRdb table, and some are missing; sequencing was by immunoSEQ multiplex PCR. The profile shows around 700,000 clones, just over 90% of them singletons. Material for sequencing was naive CD8+ T cells sorted from blood. Receptor source: a man in his thirties or forties in good health.

The chain uses TRBV27 and TRBJ2-7; tentative D call: TRBD2 (5 bases). The V gene's germline CDR1 is MNHEY and CDR2 SMNVEV (reference sequence). The CDR3 contains 14 residues. V dropped 2 bases and J dropped 5 bases, with 13 bases sitting between them. In nucleotides, the CDR3 is TGTGCCAGCAGTTTACTGGGAGCTGAGGACGAGCAGTACTTC. Amino acid sequence: CASSLLGAEDEQYF.

This rearrangement joins TRBV7-6 to TRBJ2-7, with TRBD2 identical over 7 bases. Germline V gene data show CDR1 as SGHVS and CDR2 as FNYEAQ. The CDR3 spans 16 residues. V lost 1 base and J lost 4; bases outside the gene matches: 10. The CDR3, as DNA: TGTGCCAGCAGCTTAGATACGAGCGGGATTATATACGAGCAGTACTTC. This encodes CASSLDTSGIIYEQYF. The full variable domain, with the rest looked up from reference TRBV7-6 and TRBJ2-7, is GAGVSQSPRYKVTKRGQDVALRCDPISGHVSLYWYRQALGQGPEFLTYFNYEAQQDKSGLPNDRFSAERPEGSISTLTIQRTEQRDSAMYRCASSLDTSGIIYEQYFGPGTRLTVT.

The chain uses TRBV19 and TRBJ2-3; no definite D call. Between the trimmed V and J ends, which lost 1 base and 2 bases, there was a span of 10 bases. The CDR3 runs 15 residues. Germline CDR1 reads LNHDA; CDR2 reads SQIVND (reference sequence). The CDR3 protein is CASSIAGRTTDTQYF. As DNA, the CDR3 is TGTGCCAGTAGTATAGCAGGAAGAACCACAGATACGCAGTATTTT.

Only one count was recorded for this clone. The J gene is TRBJ1-1, the V gene TRBV10-3, with a tentative D call TRBD1 (5 bases). Per germline, CDR1 ENHRY and CDR2 SYGVKD. CDR3 length: 19 residues. Trimming removed 1 base at V and 4 bases at J, with 25 bases between. The CDR3 DNA reads as TGTGCCATCAGTGAGTTACCTCCCGGGGCAGTAGGGAGGAGCACTGAAGCTTTCTTT. Residues: CAISELPPGAVGRSTEAFF.

The rearrangement uses TRBV9 and TRBJ2-2; a weak D match, TRBD2 (6 bases). Trimming removed 0 bases at V and 6 bases at J, with 15 bases between. From germline, CDR1 is SGDLS and CDR2 YYNGEE. CDR3 length equals 16 residues. Written as DNA, the CDR3 is TGTGCCAGCAGCGTAGTACCCCGGGAGAGGGCCGGGGAGCTGTTTTTT. Protein sequence: CASSVVPRERAGELFF.

The chain uses TRBV11-2 and TRBJ2-7, with TRBD2 matching over 9 bases. Per germline, CDR1 SGHAT and CDR2 FQNNGV. Losses at the gene ends were 4 bases for V and 3 bases for J; bases not matched to a gene: 4. This CDR3 comprises 14 residues. CDR3 DNA: TGTGCCAGCAGCTCCGGGACTAGCTTCTACGAGCAGTACTTC. As protein: CASSSGTSFYEQYF.

The chain has TRBV15 and TRBJ2-7; 7 nucleotides line up with TRBD2. J lost 3 bases, V lost 8 bases, and 7 bases had no gene match. The CDR3 extends over 13 amino acids. Germline-derived CDR1 and CDR2 are LNHNV and YYDKDF (reference sequence). The CDR3 coding sequence is TGTGCCACCTCTCCTAGCGGCAACTACGAGCAGTACTTC. It yields the protein CATSPSGNYEQYF.

With regard to this clone: The junction and the germline gene differ at one end; a read error may be behind it. The genes are TRBV9 and TRBJ2-7; no reliable D call. This CDR3 comprises 14 residues. CDR1 and CDR2 (germline): SGDLS, YYNGEE. This CDR3 reads CTSSVEGGQGAQYF. The CDR3 DNA follows: TGTACCAGCAGCGTAGAAGGCGGTCAAGGTGCGCAGTACTTC.

Here the CDR3 DNA reads TGTGCCAGCAGTTTCAACTCAGCCTACAATGAGCAGTTCTTC. As protein: CASSFNSAYNEQFF. This chain links TRBV27 with TRBJ2-1, with D hard to call. The CDR3 is made up of 14 amino acids. CDR1 and CDR2 (germline): MNHEY, SMNVEV (reference sequence). The ends were cut back, 3 bases at V and 2 bases at J, with 8 bases in the middle.

The rearrangement uses TRBV7-8 and TRBJ2-3; 8 bases are shared with TRBD2. The CDR3 covers 14 residues. CDR1 and CDR2 from the germline V gene are SGHVS and FQNEAQ. The V and J ends lost 5 bases and 1 base, in that order; junction bases with no gene match: 2. The CDR3: CASSRSGGTDTQYF. The CDR3 DNA is TGTGCCAGCAGCCGTAGCGGGGGCACAGATACGCAGTATTTT.

The rearrangement joins TRBV28 to TRBJ1-2, with 10 bases identical to TRBD1. Germline V gene lookup returns CDR1 MDHEN and CDR2 SYDVKM. The CDR3 runs 15 residues. V dropped 5 bases and J dropped 3; count of bases not matched to a gene: 6. CDR3 DNA: TGTGCCAGCAGTCATCAGACAGGGGGCTACTATGGCTACACCTTC. Its protein product is CASSHQTGGYYGYTF.

J is TRBJ2-7 and V is TRBV27, with D maybe TRBD1 (5 bases). The ends were cut back, 2 bases at V and 4 bases at J, with 18 bases in the middle. CDR1 is MNHEY and CDR2 is SMNVEV in the germline V gene (reference sequence). This CDR3 is 16 amino acids long. Here the CDR3 reads CASSLIVATEIYEQYF. The CDR3, as DNA: TGTGCCAGCAGTTTAATTGTGGCGACAGAAATTTACGAGCAGTACTTC.

The chain recombines TRBV5-1 with TRBJ1-2, with D maybe TRBD1 (5 bases). The CDR3 runs 15 residues. Trimming pared 2 bases from V and 10 bases from J, leaving 21 bases between. Germline CDR1 is SGHRS and CDR2 is YFSETQ. CDR3 bases: TGCGCCAGCAGCTTATCAGACAGCCTCCTTAGAGACTACACCTTC. It translates to CASSLSDSLLRDYTF. The whole variable domain, filled in from reference TRBV5-1 and TRBJ1-2, reads KAGVTQTPRYLIKTRGQQVTLSCSPISGHRSVSWYQQTPGQGLQFLFEYFSETQRNKGNFPGRFSGRQFSNSRSEMNVSTLELGDSALYLCASSLSDSLLRDYTFGSGTRLTVV.

This chain joins TRBV11-2 and TRBJ1-5, with D unresolved. The V gene's germline CDR1 is SGHAT and CDR2 FQNNGV. V was shortened by 1 base and J by 0 bases, with 4 bases between the two germline ends. The CDR3 has 14 amino acids. Here the CDR3 reads CASSLGVSNQPQHF. The CDR3 DNA is TGTGCCAGCAGCTTAGGGGTTAGCAATCAGCCCCAGCATTTT.

V and J are TRBV14 and TRBJ2-5; D call uncertain. The germline gives CDR1 SGHDN, CDR2 FVKESK. This CDR3 spans 15 amino acids. Trimming shortened V by 4 bases and J by 1 base, and 13 bases separated the two germline ends. Here the CDR3 reads CASSPTPVAQETQYF. The CDR3 nucleotides are TGTGCCAGCAGCCCTACACCAGTGGCCCAAGAGACCCAGTACTTC.

This CDR3 is CASRPSTGLSYEQYF. For the CDR3, the DNA is TGTGCCAGCAGGCCTTCGACAGGGCTCTCCTACGAGCAGTACTTC. V gene TRBV6-1 combines with J gene TRBJ2-7; 7 nucleotides agree with TRBD1. From germline, CDR1 is MNHNS and CDR2 SASEGT. The CDR3 spans 15 residues. Losses at the gene ends were 6 bases for V and 0 bases for J; bases not matched to a gene: 8.

J is TRBJ2-4 and V is TRBV4-2, with TRBD2 matching over 7 bases. Germline V gives CDR1 LGHNA, CDR2 YNFKEQ. The CDR3 has 14 residues. The J segment lost 13 bases and the V segment lost 0 bases, leaving 9 bases of the junction unmatched. The CDR3 sequence is CASSQDSQGRGQYF. The CDR3 coding sequence is TGTGCCAGCAGCCAAGATTCCCAAGGGAGGGGCCAGTACTTC.

The chain uses TRBV5-1 and TRBJ2-2; 7 bases fit TRBD1. V lost 3 bases and J lost 5; bases outside the gene matches: 7. The germline CDR1 and CDR2 sequences are SGHRS and YFSETQ. The CDR3 is 15 amino acids. CDR3 DNA: TGCGCCAGCAGCTGGGACAGATTTGGGACCGGGGAGCTGTTTTTT. Protein sequence: CASSWDRFGTGELFF. Full variable domain (missing parts from reference TRBV5-1 and TRBJ2-2): KAGVTQTPRYLIKTRGQQVTLSCSPISGHRSVSWYQQTPGQGLQFLFEYFSETQRNKGNFPGRFSGRQFSNSRSEMNVSTLELGDSALYLCASSWDRFGTGELFFGEGSRLTVL.

The chain has TRBV27 and TRBJ2-1; 13 bases align to TRBD2. The CDR3 runs 14 residues. Looked up from germline, CDR1 is MNHEY and CDR2 is SMNVEV (reference sequence). J lost 6 bases, V lost 4 bases, and 0 bases had no gene match. CDR3 amino acids: CASSWTSGSNEQFF. Written as DNA, the CDR3 is TGTGCCAGCAGTTGGACTAGCGGGAGCAATGAGCAGTTCTTC.

The rearrangement uses TRBV5-4 and TRBJ1-6, with D possibly TRBD1 on 5 matching bases. CDR1 and CDR2 (germline): SGHNT, YYREEE (reference sequence). The ends were cut back, 4 bases at V and 4 bases at J, with 15 bases in the middle. This CDR3 has 16 amino acids. The chain's CDR3 is CASSPGRRNYNSPLHF. Here the CDR3 DNA reads TGTGCCAGCAGCCCGGGACGGCGGAATTATAATTCACCCCTCCACTTT.

The CDR3 sequence: CASRLRWNYEQYF. The CDR3 DNA follows: TGTGCCAGCAGGCTGAGGTGGAACTACGAGCAGTACTTC. The rearrangement links TRBV21-1 to TRBJ2-7; TRBD2, the D gene given by the table, was not confirmed from the DNA. TRBV21-1 is an annotated pseudogene. The CDR3 spans 13 residues.

V gene TRBV7-9 combines with J gene TRBJ2-3; TRBD1 might be the D (6 bases). Looked up from germline, CDR1 is SEHNR and CDR2 is FQNEAQ (reference sequence). Trimming shortened V by 7 bases and J by 4 bases, and 21 bases separated the two germline ends. The CDR3 spans 16 residues. The CDR3 DNA reads as TGTGCCAGCAACAACAGGGTAAATCAGTCCCCAGATACGCAGTATTTT. Protein sequence: CASNNRVNQSPDTQYF.